The 27 T cell receptor beta chains listed next were all sequenced from one sample in a study of cytomegalovirus exposure and HLA in healthy donors. Both 60 Vbeta primers and 13 Jbeta primers went into the PCR. The protocol was immunoSEQ multiplex PCR, while the TCRdb copy is restricted to in-frame clones and leaves out a portion. The sample lists 100,000 to 150,000 clones, 78% occurring once. Specimen: PBMCs. The receptors derive from a female donor in good health and CMV-seronegative.

The chain employs TRBV5-4 and TRBJ2-1; 13 bases map to TRBD2. CDR3 length: 20 residues. Germline V gene sequence: CDR1 SGHNT, CDR2 YYREEE (reference sequence). With 2 bases clipped from V and 4 bases from J, the junction kept 15 bases outside the gene matches. The CDR3 is CASSFSPRTSGRSGYNEQFF. The CDR3 region has the DNA TGTGCCAGCAGCTTTTCTCCTCGGACTAGCGGGAGATCGGGTTACAATGAGCAGTTCTTC. Looking up the rest from reference TRBV5-4 and TRBJ2-1 gives the full variable domain: ETGVTQSPTHLIKTRGQQVTLRCSSQSGHNTVSWYQQALGQGPQFIFQYYREEENGRGNFPPRFSGLQFPNYSSELNVNALELDDSALYLCASSFSPRTSGRSGYNEQFFGPGTRLTVL.

The gene calls are TRBV2 and TRBJ2-7; perhaps TRBD1 as D (5 bases). Germline V gives CDR1 SNHLY, CDR2 FYNNEI. V shed 2 bases and J shed 2 bases, with 10 bases lying between them. The CDR3 has 14 amino acids. The CDR3 protein is CASSEQGSTYEQYF. As DNA, the CDR3 is TGTGCCAGCAGTGAACAGGGTTCGACCTACGAGCAGTACTTC.

V usage is TRBV4-3 and J usage is TRBJ2-1; TRBD2 might be the D (6 bases). The CDR3 sequence is 17 residues long. V lost 4 bases and J lost 8, with 24 bases in between. Germline V gene lookup returns CDR1 LGHNA and CDR2 YSLEER. CDR3 residues: CASSPEAASAVWDEQFF. CDR3 DNA sequence: TGCGCCAGCAGCCCCGAGGCCGCTAGCGCGGTTTGGGATGAGCAGTTCTTC.

The CDR3 DNA reads TGTGCCAGCAGTGACCGGGACAGGTCCGATACCTACGAGCAGTACTTC. Translating gives CASSDRDRSDTYEQYF. The chain combines TRBV6-4 with TRBJ2-7; the match to TRBD1 covers 8 bases. V trimming: 2 bases; J trimming: 2 bases; junction bases outside the gene matches: 8. The CDR3 is 16 amino acids. Looked up from germline, CDR1 is MRHNA and CDR2 is SNTAGT.

The chain couples TRBV10-3 to TRBJ2-2, with 8 bases fitting TRBD1. CDR1 is ENHRY, CDR2 SYGVKD, per germline. The CDR3 covers 15 residues. V trimming: 5 bases; J trimming: 3 bases; junction bases outside the gene matches: 5. CDR3 nucleotide sequence: TGTGCCATCAGTAAAGGACAGGGTTACACCGGGGAGCTGTTTTTT. This sequence encodes CAISKGQGYTGELFF.

This clone was counted once. The gene calls are TRBV18 and TRBJ2-7; no clear D. The CDR3 consists of 14 residues. V was trimmed by 3 bases and J by 1 base, leaving 10 bases between them. Germline CDR1 and CDR2: KGHSH and LQKENI. CDR3 DNA: TGTGCCAGCTCACCCAATGACAAGTCCTACGAGCAGTACTTC. Translated: CASSPNDKSYEQYF.

The V and J genes are TRBV19 and TRBJ2-1; possible D gene TRBD2, 6 bases. The CDR3 covers 16 residues. V lost 6 bases and J lost 10, with 25 bases in between. The germline gives CDR1 LNHDA, CDR2 SQIVND (reference sequence). The CDR3 DNA reads TGTGCCAGTAGATTCCAGTCGGTCGGGAGAATTAAGGAGCAGTTCTTC. This codes for CASRFQSVGRIKEQFF.

The rearrangement links TRBV7-2 to TRBJ2-1, with D maybe TRBD1 (6 bases). The germline V gene encodes CDR1 SGHTA and CDR2 FQGNSA. The CDR3 spans 16 residues. The V and J ends lost 3 bases and 0 bases respectively, with 12 bases between them. CDR3 DNA: TGTGCCAGCAGCTTGGGGGCTTGGAGCTCCTACAATGAGCAGTTCTTC. Its translation is CASSLGAWSSYNEQFF.

This clone showed up just a few times. The rearrangement joins TRBV5-1 to TRBJ2-7; D is possibly TRBD2 (6 bases). Germline V gene sequence: CDR1 SGHRS, CDR2 YFSETQ. The CDR3 is made up of 18 amino acids. V lost 0 bases and J 6 bases, leaving 25 bases between the germline ends. In nucleotides, the CDR3 is TGCGCCAGCAGCTTGGCCGGAGTAGCGGTTCCCTTTTCGGGCGAGCAGTACTTC. Protein: CASSLAGVAVPFSGEQYF.

V usage is TRBV9 and J usage is TRBJ1-1; 7 nucleotides align to TRBD1. V was pared by 5 bases and J by 0 bases, with 10 bases of the junction left unmatched. CDR3 size: 16 residues. CDR1 is SGDLS, CDR2 YYNGEE, per germline. The CDR3 bases are TGTGCCAGCAGTGCGGGGACAGATTTCATGAACACTGAAGCTTTCTTT. Protein sequence: CASSAGTDFMNTEAFF.

This chain connects TRBV7-3 to TRBJ2-7; 12 bases align to TRBD1. Germline V gene data show CDR1 as SGHTA and CDR2 as FQGTGA. CDR3 size: 15 residues. The V segment lost 5 bases and the J segment 2 bases; nucleotides outside the gene matches: 4. This CDR3 reads CASSQGQGATYEQYF. The CDR3 nucleotides are TGTGCCAGCAGCCAGGGACAGGGGGCAACCTACGAGCAGTACTTC. Full variable domain (remainder filled in from reference TRBV7-3 and TRBJ2-7): GAGVSQTPSNKVTEKGKYVELRCDPISGHTALYWYRQSLGQGPEFLIYFQGTGAADDSGLPNDRFFAVRPEGSVSTLKIQRTERGDSAVYLCASSQGQGATYEQYFGPGTRLTVT.

The rearrangement joins TRBV9 to TRBJ1-1, with D unclear. Germline CDR1 is SGDLS and CDR2 is YYNGEE. The CDR3 sequence is 13 residues long. V was cut by 2 bases and J by 2 bases, with 7 bases left in between. CDR3 amino acids: CASSVGPNTEAFF. As DNA, the CDR3 is TGTGCCAGCAGCGTCGGTCCTAACACTGAAGCTTTCTTT.

The chain couples TRBV30 to TRBJ1-2; D is undetermined. Germline V gene lookup returns CDR1 GTSNPN and CDR2 SVGIG (reference sequence). V gave up 0 bases and J gave up 6 bases, with 11 bases separating them. This CDR3 spans 13 amino acids. The CDR3, as DNA: TGTGCCTGGAGTGTTCTGGCATTGCATGGCTACACCTTC. It translates to CAWSVLALHGYTF.

A single count supports this clone. The chain combines TRBV6-5 with TRBJ2-7; unclear D gene. In germline, CDR1 is MNHEY, CDR2 SVGAGI. Trimming took 0 bases from V and 2 from J, leaving 11 bases between them. The CDR3 contains 15 residues. The CDR3 coding sequence is TGTGCCAGCAGTTACTCGCCGACTCAAGCCTACGAGCAGTACTTC. Its translation: CASSYSPTQAYEQYF.

The rearrangement uses TRBV14 and TRBJ2-7; D perhaps matches TRBD1 (5 bases). V dropped 3 bases and J dropped 6 bases, with 9 bases sitting between them. The germline gives CDR1 SGHDN, CDR2 FVKESK. The CDR3 runs to 12 residues. This CDR3 reads CASSQVGVEQYF. The CDR3 bases are TGTGCCAGCAGCCAGGTAGGGGTCGAGCAGTACTTC.

The J gene is TRBJ2-2, the V gene TRBV7-9, with TRBD1 matching over 8 bases. This CDR3 contains 16 residues. J lost 1 base, V lost 3 bases, and 4 bases had no gene match. Germline CDR1 and CDR2: SEHNR and FQNEAQ (reference sequence). The CDR3 here is CASSFRGQRNTGELFF. In DNA form, the CDR3 reads TGTGCCAGCAGCTTCAGGGGGCAGCGGAACACCGGGGAGCTGTTTTTT. Combining the CDR3 with reference TRBV7-9 and TRBJ2-2 gives the whole variable domain DTGVSQNPRHKITKRGQNVTFRCDPISEHNRLYWYRQTLGQGPEFLTYFQNEAQLEKSRLLSDRFSAERPKGSFSTLEIQRTEQGDSAMYLCASSFRGQRNTGELFFGEGSRLTVL.

The chain joins TRBV11-2 to TRBJ1-1; D unclear. Germline V gene sequence: CDR1 SGHAT, CDR2 FQNNGV. The ends were cut back, 5 bases at V and 4 bases at J, with 14 bases in the middle. This CDR3 region has 14 residues. The CDR3 DNA reads TGTGCCAGCAGCGCACGGTGGGCGACCACTGAAGCTTTCTTT. Its protein product is CASSARWATTEAFF.

The V gene is TRBV4-3, the J gene TRBJ2-1; 9 bases map to TRBD2. The junction had 6 bases not matched to a gene; V was cut back by 1 base and J by 2 bases. The CDR3 has 17 amino acids. Germline V gene data show CDR1 as LGHNA and CDR2 as YSLEER. CDR3 loop: CASSQAPGLATYNEQFF. The CDR3 DNA sequence: TGCGCCAGCAGCCAAGCCCCTGGACTAGCGACCTACAATGAGCAGTTCTTC.

CDR3 DNA: TGTGCCAGCAGGTTATTAAGAGGGGGCTATGGCTACACCTTC. Protein: CASRLLRGGYGYTF. The chain recombines TRBV6-5 with TRBJ1-2; tentatively, D is TRBD1 (6 bases). CDR1 and CDR2 from the germline V gene are MNHEY and SVGAGI. Trimming stripped 6 bases from V and 4 bases from J, with 15 bases between. There are 14 residues in the CDR3.

This clone was seen once. The chain is built from TRBV9 and TRBJ1-2; the D gene is possibly TRBD1 (6 bases). The length of the CDR3 is 14 residues. Looked up from germline, CDR1 is SGDLS and CDR2 is YYNGEE. V lost 5 bases and J 7 bases, leaving 18 bases between the germline ends. The CDR3 loop reads CASSWGGTGGGYTF. The CDR3 DNA reads as TGTGCCAGCAGTTGGGGGGGCACGGGAGGTGGCTACACCTTC. The variable domain in full, completed from reference TRBV9 and TRBJ1-2, reads DSGVTQTPKHLITATGQRVTLRCSPRSGDLSVYWYQQSLDQGLQFLIQYYNGEERAKGNILERFSAQQFPDLHSELNLSSLELGDSALYFCASSWGGTGGGYTFGSGTRLTVV.

CDR3 bases: TGCGCCAGCAGCCAGAACAGGGGGCTTGGCTACACCTTC. Its translation: CASSQNRGLGYTF. V is TRBV4-3 and J is TRBJ1-2; 9 bases line up with TRBD1. CDR1 and CDR2 from the germline V gene are LGHNA and YSLEER. The J segment lost 7 bases and the V segment lost 3 bases, leaving 3 bases of the junction unmatched. There are 13 residues in the CDR3.

The chain is built from TRBV14 and TRBJ1-3; D gene unclear. V was shortened by 1 base and J by 6 bases, with 10 bases between the two germline ends. The CDR3 spans 14 residues. CDR1 SGHDN and CDR2 FVKESK come from the germline V gene. The CDR3 reads CASSQGYEENTIYF. The CDR3 DNA sequence: TGTGCCAGCAGCCAAGGCTATGAGGAAAACACCATATATTTT.

The V call is TRBV4-1, the J call TRBJ1-2; D is undetermined. Germline V CDR1 and CDR2: MGHRA, YSYEKL. V lost 3 bases and J lost 1, with 6 bases in between. The CDR3 extends over 13 amino acids. The CDR3 nucleotides are TGCGCCAGCAGCCACCGACATAACTATGGCTACACCTTC. This sequence encodes CASSHRHNYGYTF.

This rearrangement joins TRBV4-1 to TRBJ1-4; D gene uncertain. In germline, CDR1 is MGHRA, CDR2 YSYEKL. Trimming removed 2 bases at V and 3 bases at J, with 7 bases between. The CDR3 has 14 amino acids. In DNA, the CDR3 is TGCGCCAGCAGCCAACTCGGGTCTAATGAAAAACTGTTTTTT. Its translation: CASSQLGSNEKLFF.

This clone appeared a single time. J is TRBJ2-7 and V is TRBV19; 10 bases align to TRBD1. CDR1 and CDR2 (germline): LNHDA, SQIVND (reference sequence). V lost 9 bases and J lost 0; bases outside the gene matches: 2. The CDR3 loop spans 13 amino acids. The CDR3 loop is CASGQGDSYEQYF. Written as DNA, the CDR3 is TGTGCCAGCGGACAGGGGGACTCCTACGAGCAGTACTTC.

The chain carries TRBV4-1 and TRBJ2-7; TRBD2 aligns across 7 bases. V lost 0 bases to trimming and J lost 2 bases; unmatched junction nucleotides: 10. The V gene's germline CDR1 is MGHRA and CDR2 YSYEKL. The CDR3 consists of 17 residues. The CDR3: CASSQDREDSRTYEQYF. The CDR3 nucleotides are TGCGCCAGCAGCCAAGATCGGGAGGACTCACGTACCTACGAGCAGTACTTC.

The V call is TRBV27, the J call TRBJ2-3; a weak D match, TRBD1 (5 bases). Germline V gives CDR1 MNHEY, CDR2 SMNVEV (reference sequence). The CDR3 runs 15 residues. V dropped 2 bases and J dropped 6 bases, with 15 bases sitting between them. CDR3 nucleotide sequence: TGTGCCAGCAGTTTAAGGGCCTTCAGGGTGGATACGCAGTATTTT. This codes for CASSLRAFRVDTQYF.